The 10 T cell receptor beta chains below all came from one sample that was sequenced in a study of cytomegalovirus exposure and HLA in healthy donors. It was with 60 Vbeta and 13 Jbeta primers that the PCR ran. Using immunoSEQ multiplex PCR, the repertoire was profiled, and TCRdb retains in-frame clones only, with some absent. The repertoire holds 150,000 to 200,000 clones, with roughly three quarters as singletons. The material sequenced was PBMCs. The source of these receptors is a woman between 45 and 60 years old in good health and CMV-seronegative.

The sample holds one count of this clone. This chain links TRBV7-9 with TRBJ2-7; 7 bases are shared with TRBD2. The CDR3 loop spans 15 amino acids. CDR1 and CDR2 (germline): SEHNR, FQNEAQ (reference sequence). V dropped 4 bases and J dropped 1; count of bases not matched to a gene: 7. In DNA, the CDR3 is TGTGCCAGCAGCTCATTAGCGGGCCGTTCCTACGAGCAGTACTTC. This encodes CASSSLAGRSYEQYF. The full variable domain, rest sourced from reference TRBV7-9 and TRBJ2-7, is DTGVSQNPRHKITKRGQNVTFRCDPISEHNRLYWYRQTLGQGPEFLTYFQNEAQLEKSRLLSDRFSAERPKGSFSTLEIQRTEQGDSAMYLCASSSLAGRSYEQYFGPGTRLTVT.

About this clone: A read error may produce the germline difference seen at one junction end. The chain combines TRBV7-9 with TRBJ2-6; TRBD2 aligns across 8 bases. Germline CDR1 SEHNR, CDR2 FQNEAQ (reference sequence). The CDR3 runs 18 residues. The CDR3 region is CSSSSAGGGLSGANVLTF. CDR3 nucleotide sequence: TGTTCCAGCAGCAGCGCGGGGGGAGGGCTCTCTGGGGCCAACGTCCTGACTTTC.

V is TRBV7-2 and J is TRBJ2-7; 9 bases map to TRBD1. The CDR3 runs to 15 residues. Germline lookup yields CDR1 SGHTA and CDR2 FQGNSA. Trimming took 5 bases from V and 3 from J; bases not matched to a gene: 8. The CDR3 here is CASSRTGTGIYEQYF. The CDR3 region has the DNA TGTGCCAGCAGCCGAACCGGGACAGGGATCTACGAGCAGTACTTC. The full variable domain, rest sourced from reference TRBV7-2 and TRBJ2-7, is GAGVSQSPSNKVTEKGKDVELRCDPISGHTALYWYRQSLGQGLEFLIYFQGNSAPDKSGLPSDRFSAERTGGSVSTLTIQRTQQEDSAVYLCASSRTGTGIYEQYFGPGTRLTVT.

The chain has TRBV7-2 and TRBJ2-7, with D maybe TRBD2 (5 bases). V dropped 1 base and J dropped 0 bases, with 10 bases sitting between them. Germline V lookup: CDR1 SGHTA, CDR2 FQGNSA. CDR3 length: 15 residues. The CDR3 DNA sequence: TGTGCCAGCAGCTTAGGGACTGCCCTCTCCTACGAGCAGTACTTC. It is translated as CASSLGTALSYEQYF.

The V gene is TRBV19, the J gene TRBJ2-3; 7 bases are shared with TRBD1. J lost 4 bases, V lost 5 bases, and 12 bases had no gene match. Germline V lookup: CDR1 LNHDA, CDR2 SQIVND (reference sequence). The CDR3 loop spans 16 amino acids. CDR3 DNA: TGTGCCAGTAGTGTTGTAGACAGGGTTCCTCCAGATACGCAGTATTTT. This translates into CASSVVDRVPPDTQYF.

This clone was seen just once. The V call is TRBV18, the J call TRBJ2-3; weak D call: TRBD1 (6 bases). V lost 4 bases and J 5 bases, leaving 19 bases between the germline ends. Germline values: CDR1 KGHSH, CDR2 LQKENI. The CDR3 loop spans 16 amino acids. The DNA of the CDR3 is TGTGCCAGCTCACAGACCAGGGGCGGGCCCCGAGATACGCAGTATTTT. It specifies CASSQTRGGPRDTQYF.

This clone has just a few counts. The genes are TRBV28 and TRBJ1-2; no firm D call. The CDR3 has 12 amino acids. V dropped 5 bases and J dropped 4 bases, with 8 bases sitting between them. Germline V gene data show CDR1 as MDHEN and CDR2 as SYDVKM. CDR3 in amino acids: CASSQAFYGYTF. In DNA form, the CDR3 reads TGTGCCAGCAGTCAGGCCTTCTATGGCTACACCTTC.

The chain has TRBV7-3 and TRBJ1-1, with D possibly being TRBD1 (6 bases). This CDR3 spans 13 amino acids. The germline CDR1 and CDR2 sequences are SGHTA and FQGTGA. With 3 bases removed from V and 4 bases from J, the gap between germline ends came to 9 bases. The CDR3 DNA is TGTGCCAGCAGCTTCGGACAGCCCACTGAAGCTTTCTTT. It yields the protein CASSFGQPTEAFF.

This clone has only one observation. This chain links TRBV27 with TRBJ2-5; 14 bases agree with TRBD2. The CDR3 sequence is 15 residues long. V shed 10 bases and J 0 bases; nucleotides not matched to a gene: 4. CDR1 is MNHEY and CDR2 is SMNVEV in the germline V gene (reference sequence). The CDR3 spells CATRLAGGNQETQYF. For the CDR3, the DNA is TGTGCCACTAGACTAGCGGGAGGGAACCAAGAGACCCAGTACTTC.

The V call is TRBV11-2, the J call TRBJ2-7; the D gene is possibly TRBD2 (6 bases). This CDR3 is 13 amino acids long. Germline V gives CDR1 SGHAT, CDR2 FQNNGV. V dropped 5 bases and J dropped 9 bases, with 17 bases sitting between them. CDR3 in DNA: TGTGCCAGCAGCCCACCGGAGGGGTCGAGGCAGTACTTC. Amino acids: CASSPPEGSRQYF.